This TCR beta chain derives from a study of blood T cell repertoires in COVID-19. Study-wide background: Cohort 3 recovery required two negative PCRs, clearance, or symptom resolution. T cells, B-cell-depleted T cells, or PBMCs supplied cDNA or gDNA.

Germline V gene lookup returns CDR1 SGHAT and CDR2 FQNNGV. The CDR3 length is 15 residues. V lost 5 bases and J 7 bases, leaving 18 bases between the germline ends. Ages ranged from about 18 to 89 years, with residence in under 25 US areas. The assay was immunoSEQ multiplex PCR, and TCRdb's table has in-frame clones only and misses some. The table includes over 110,000 clones, approximately 87% detected once. The TCR was taken from a man aged 45-65 years in a cohort exposed to, infected with or recovered from COVID-19 (not recorded which). The sequenced material came from PBMCs or T cells enriched from blood (not recorded which). This sequence joins TRBV11-2 and TRBJ1-5; D possibly corresponds to TRBD1 (6 bases). CDR3 amino acids: CASSPKPGVRQPQHF. CDR3 nucleotides: TGTGCCAGCAGCCCTAAACCAGGGGTGCGACAGCCCCAGCATTTT.